Following are 5 T cell receptor beta chains from one sample sequenced in a study of T cell responses to AZD1222 COVID-19 vaccine. Clones were read by immunoSEQ multiplex PCR, and TCRdb kept only the in-frame ones, dropping some. The sample includes roughly 180,000 clones, 87% of them seen just once. Here the sequenced sample was peripheral blood, taken on day 0 of MenACWY control vaccination. The receptors were sampled from an adult in good health.

This clone appeared a single time. The genes are TRBV9 and TRBJ1-4, with 9 bases that match TRBD1. Germline values: CDR1 SGDLS, CDR2 YYNGEE. The CDR3 has 15 residues. Trimming removed 0 bases from V and 5 bases from J; junction bases left unmatched: 2. The DNA of the CDR3 is TGTGCCAGCAGCGTAGTTGGACAGGGGAATGAAAAACTGTTTTTT. It yields the protein CASSVVGQGNEKLFF.

The chain joins TRBV25-1 to TRBJ2-1; 12 bases align to TRBD2. CDR3 size: 15 residues. With 6 bases clipped from V and 0 bases from J, the junction kept 0 bases outside the gene matches. From germline, CDR1 is MGHDK and CDR2 SYGVNS. The CDR3 reads CASRTSGGSYNEQFF. DNA of the CDR3: TGTGCCAGCAGGACTAGCGGGGGCTCCTACAATGAGCAGTTCTTC.

The V gene is TRBV5-1, the J gene TRBJ1-2; TRBD1 agrees at 9 bases. J was trimmed by 8 bases and V by 5 bases; bases with no gene match: 13. This CDR3 has 15 residues. The germline V gene has CDR1 SGHRS and CDR2 YFSETQ. The CDR3 is CASSFGSQGARGYTF. The CDR3, as DNA: TGCGCCAGCAGTTTTGGCTCACAGGGGGCTCGAGGCTACACCTTC.

Comment on this clone: Compared with germline, one end of the junction differs, possibly owing to a read error. V usage is TRBV5-5 and J usage is TRBJ2-1; D is unresolved. CDR3 length: 15 amino acids. The germline V gene encodes CDR1 SGHKS and CDR2 YYEKEE (reference sequence). The DNA of the CDR3 is TGTGCCAGCAGGTTGGAGCACCTGAGTTCCGATGAGCAGTTCTTC. Translated: CASRLEHLSSDEQFF. Drawing the rest from reference TRBV5-5 and TRBJ2-1, the complete variable domain is DAGVTQSPTHLIKTRGQQVTLRCSPISGHKSVSWYQQVLGQGPQFIFQYYEKEERGRGNFPDRFSARQFPNYSSELNVNALLLGDSALYLCASRLEHLSSDEQFFGPGTRLTVL.

The rearrangement joins TRBV6-5 to TRBJ1-2; D might be TRBD1 (5 bases). The germline V and J ends were trimmed by 0 bases and 7 bases, with 18 bases remaining between them. This CDR3 contains 16 residues. Germline values: CDR1 MNHEY, CDR2 SVGAGI. The DNA of the CDR3 is TGTGCCAGCAGTTACTCGAGCATGGGGGGAGAGGGTGGCTACACCTTC. Encoded protein: CASSYSSMGGEGGYTF.